A selection of T cell receptor beta chains follows, all from one sample in a study of technical replicates of blood from several donors. The protocol was immunoSEQ multiplex PCR, while the TCRdb copy is restricted to in-frame clones and leaves out a portion. This repertoire shows 65,000 to 90,000 clones, around 94% found once; its top ten account for approximately 0.42%. The sample comprised T cells isolated from PBMCs. These receptors came from a human donor in good health. Each CDR3 is given with its conserved first and last residue. Fields, in order: D gene, J gene, clone size, V gene, CDR3 DNA, CDR3 protein. The D gene is left open where the match is weak. Size tells how often a clone was seen (once, few, many) or the class of an expanded clone, and some rows leave it out.

>TRBD2|TRBJ2-1|.|TRBV4-2
TGTGCCAGCAGCCAGGGGACTAGCGGGAGGTCGGCTGAGCAGTTCTTC
CASSQGTSGRSAEQFF
>.|TRBJ1-1|once|TRBV7-2
TGTGCCAGCAGCTTAGAAGGGGTTCGAACTGAAGCTTTCTTT
CASSLEGVRTEAFF
>.|TRBJ1-5|once|TRBV27
TGTGCCAGCAGTGTACGGCGGAGTGAAAGCAATCAGCCCCAGCATTTT
CASSVRRSESNQPQHF
>.|TRBJ1-5|few|TRBV6-1
TGTGCCAGCAGTGGAAGCCCAAATCAGCCCCAGCATTTT
CASSGSPNQPQHF
>TRBD2|TRBJ2-1|.|TRBV9
TGTGCCAGCAGCGTAGGGGGAGGGGCTAACTACAATGAGCAGTTCTTC
CASSVGGGANYNEQFF
>.|TRBJ1-2|.|TRBV5-4
TGTGCCAGCACCGATGACTTAAACTATGGCTACACCTTC
CASTDDLNYGYTF
>TRBD2|TRBJ2-3|.|TRBV5-1
TGCGCCAGCATCCGGGGGACTAGCAGCACAGATACGCAGTATTTT
CASIRGTSSTDTQYF
>TRBD1|TRBJ2-1|.|TRBV27
TGTGCCAGCAGTTTAGGGCCCGGGACAGGGGACTACAATGAGCAGTTCTTC
CASSLGPGTGDYNEQFF
>TRBD2|TRBJ2-7|once|TRBV15
TGTGCCACCAGCAGACTAACCGGGACTAGCGGTACCCTATACGAGCAGTACTTC
CATSRLTGTSGTLYEQYF
>.|TRBJ2-7|once|TRBV9
TGTGCCAGCAGCGTAGGAGGCGGGGCGGGAACGTATCGCGAGCAGTACTTC
CASSVGGGAGTYREQYF
>TRBD1|TRBJ1-2|.|TRBV19
TGTGCCAGTAGTCCGCAGTTACAGGGGGCAAGAAGGTATGGCTACACCTTC
CASSPQLQGARRYGYTF
>TRBD1|TRBJ2-7|.|TRBV19
TGTGCCAGTAGTACGGGTACAGGGGGCACCTACGAGCAGTACTTC
CASSTGTGGTYEQYF
>TRBD2|TRBJ2-1|.|TRBV5-4
TGTGCCAGCAGCTTGGAACTAGCGGCCTACAATGAGCAGTTCTTC
CASSLELAAYNEQFF
>TRBD2|TRBJ2-2|.|TRBV7-2
TGTGCCAGCAGCTTAGTGGGCAGCGGGAGTGGTACCGGGGAGCTGTTTTTT
CASSLVGSGSGTGELFF
>TRBD1|TRBJ2-5|.|TRBV6-5
TGTGCCAGCAGCCGGGACAGGTATCGGGAGACCCAGTACTTC
CASSRDRYRETQYF
>.|TRBJ2-1|.|TRBV11-3
TGTGCCAGCAGCGGACTCCAATCCGAGCAGTTCTTC
CASSGLQSEQFF
>TRBD1|TRBJ2-4|.|TRBV9
TGTGCCAGCAGCGCCGGGACAGGGTTATCCAAAAACATTCAGTACTTC
CASSAGTGLSKNIQYF
>.|TRBJ1-1|once|TRBV4-2
TGTGCCAGCAGCCAAGTGGGGCGTAACCGTAGGGACACTGAAGCTTTCTTT
CASSQVGRNRRDTEAFF
>.|TRBJ1-4|.|TRBV19
TGTGCCAGTAGTATAGCAGATGAAAAACTGTTTTTT
CASSIADEKLFF
>.|TRBJ1-5|.|TRBV27
TGTGCCAGCAGTTTATCCCCTCGATTCACAGGGACCAATCAGCCCCAGCATTTT
CASSLSPRFTGTNQPQHF
>.|TRBJ2-1|.|TRBV7-8
TGTGCCAGCAGCCGAGATAACTACAATGAGCAGTTCTTC
CASSRDNYNEQFF
>TRBD2|TRBJ2-2|once|TRBV2
TGTGCCAGCAGTGAAAGCGGGGCTGGGAACACCGGGGAGCTGTTTTTT
CASSESGAGNTGELFF
>TRBD2|TRBJ2-7|.|TRBV5-1
TGCGCCAGCAGCTGGACTAGCGGGAGGGACTACGAGCAGTACTTC
CASSWTSGRDYEQYF
>.|TRBJ2-7|.|TRBV11-3
TGTGCCAGCAGCCCCGGGTCCGGCTACGAGCAGTACTTC
CASSPGSGYEQYF
>TRBD1|TRBJ1-5|.|TRBV10-3
TGTGCCACCCCGTGGACAGGGGGCGATGAGCAGCCCCAGCATTTT
CATPWTGGDEQPQHF
>.|TRBJ1-2|.|TRBV19
TGTGCCAGTAGTATAAGGGAGCCAGGGGCTTCCTATGGCTACACCTTC
CASSIREPGASYGYTF
>TRBD1|TRBJ1-5|.|TRBV6-5
TGTGCCACCAAGGAACCGGGACAGGAAAATCAGCCCCAGCATTTT
CATKEPGQENQPQHF
>TRBD1|TRBJ1-2|.|TRBV9
TGTGCCAGCAGCGCCCGACAGGGTTCTAGCTACACCTTC
CASSARQGSSYTF
>TRBD1|TRBJ2-7|.|TRBV27
TGTGCCAGCAGTTTCCGTCAGGGGGTATCCTACGAGCAGTACTTC
CASSFRQGVSYEQYF
>TRBD1|TRBJ1-1|once|TRBV11-2
TGTGCCAGCAGCTCGGAGGGACAGGGTAGTGAAGCTTTCTTT
CASSSEGQGSEAFF
>TRBD1|TRBJ1-1|.|TRBV28
TGTGCCAGCAGTCTGACAGGGGGCCCAACTGAAGCTTTCTTT
CASSLTGGPTEAFF
>.|TRBJ2-7|.|TRBV5-1
TGCGCCAGCAGCTTAGGAGGGGGCGGCAAGTACGAGCAGTACTTC
CASSLGGGGKYEQYF
>TRBD1|TRBJ1-2|.|TRBV7-2
TGTGCCAGCAGCTTACCGACAGGGTACCGCTACACCTTC
CASSLPTGYRYTF
>.|TRBJ1-1|.|TRBV6-5
TGTGCCAGCAGTTATAGGGAGACTAACACTGAAGCTTTCTTT
CASSYRETNTEAFF
>.|TRBJ2-5|.|TRBV28
TGTGCCAGCAGTTTGACTGCCGTGGAGACCCAGTACTTC
CASSLTAVETQYF
>TRBD1|TRBJ2-3|.|TRBV15
TGTGCCACCAGCATAGGGGGCTTGGGCACAGATACGCAGTATTTT
CATSIGGLGTDTQYF
>TRBD1|TRBJ2-6|.|TRBV28
TGTGCCAGCAGTTCCTACCGGGACAGGGAATTCCGCCCCGGGGCCAACGTCCTGACTTTC
CASSSYRDREFRPGANVLTF
>.|TRBJ1-2|.|TRBV19
TGTGCCAGTAGTATCCAGACAGATAACTATGGCTACACCTTC
CASSIQTDNYGYTF
>TRBD2|TRBJ2-7|few|TRBV27
TGTGCCAGCAGTTTATCGACGGGGGGTTCCTACGAGCAGTACTTC
CASSLSTGGSYEQYF
>TRBD1|TRBJ1-1|.|TRBV7-8
TGTGCCAGCAGCCCTCTTACAGGGGGGACTGAAGCTTTCTTT
CASSPLTGGTEAFF
>.|TRBJ2-5|.|TRBV20-1
TGCAGTGCTAGAGATAAGACCCAGTACTTC
CSARDKTQYF
>.|TRBJ2-7|.|TRBV18
TGTGCCAGCTCACCACGGGGGGGCTTAAGTCTGAACGAGCAGTACTTC
CASSPRGGLSLNEQYF
>.|TRBJ2-7|.|TRBV7-8
TGTGCCAGCATTTCTTACATAAGGGGAAGTTACGAGCAGTACTTC
CASISYIRGSYEQYF
>.|TRBJ2-7|.|TRBV18
TGTGCCAGCTCACAAGCTGCGTTCTCCTACGAGCAGTACTTC
CASSQAAFSYEQYF
>.|TRBJ2-2|.|TRBV4-3
TGCGCCAGCAGCCAGGGACTCCATAACACCGGGGAGCTGTTTTTT
CASSQGLHNTGELFF
>TRBD2|TRBJ2-1|once|TRBV2
TGTGCCAGCAAGGGACTAGCGGGAGGCGATGAGCAGTTCTTC
CASKGLAGGDEQFF
>TRBD1|TRBJ2-7|.|TRBV7-2
TGTGCCAGCAGCCGCCCGGGACAGGGTTACGAGCAGTACTTC
CASSRPGQGYEQYF